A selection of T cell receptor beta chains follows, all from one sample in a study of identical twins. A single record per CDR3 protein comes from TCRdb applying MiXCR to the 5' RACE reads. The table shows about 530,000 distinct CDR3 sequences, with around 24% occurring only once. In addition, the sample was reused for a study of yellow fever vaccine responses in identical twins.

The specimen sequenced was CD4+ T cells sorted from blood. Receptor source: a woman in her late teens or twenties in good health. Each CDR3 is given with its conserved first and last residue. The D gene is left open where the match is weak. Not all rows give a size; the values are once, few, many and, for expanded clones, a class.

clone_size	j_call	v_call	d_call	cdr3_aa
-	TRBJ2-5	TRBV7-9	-	CASLRSGGAGETQYF
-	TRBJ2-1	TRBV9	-	CASSAQSGGGNEQFF
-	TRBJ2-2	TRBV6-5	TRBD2	CASSWGGAGELFF
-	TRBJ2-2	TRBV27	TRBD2	CASSVTSVFRPARTGELFF
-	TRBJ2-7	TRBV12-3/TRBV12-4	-	CASSLGLPWEQYF
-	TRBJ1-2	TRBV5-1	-	CASSWDTTYGYTF
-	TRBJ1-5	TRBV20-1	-	CSGGATGDNQPQHF
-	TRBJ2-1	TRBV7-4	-	CASSLEISGNPSTYNEQFF
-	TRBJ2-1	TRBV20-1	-	CSALREPRNEQFF
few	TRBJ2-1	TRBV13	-	CASNRGSESYNEQFF
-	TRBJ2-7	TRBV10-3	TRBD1	CAISPRQGFSYEQYF
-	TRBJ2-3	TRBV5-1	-	CASSLTGWTDTQYF
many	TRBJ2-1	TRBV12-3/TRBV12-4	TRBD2	CASSPGTSGNNEQFF
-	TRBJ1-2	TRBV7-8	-	CASRNTNYGYTF
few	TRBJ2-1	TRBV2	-	CASRRQTYNEQFF
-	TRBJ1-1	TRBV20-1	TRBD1	CSAFGQGVVTEAFF
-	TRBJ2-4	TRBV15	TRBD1	CATSRGLGQGDKNIQYF
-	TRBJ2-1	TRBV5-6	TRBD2	CASSFLAGYPSEQFF
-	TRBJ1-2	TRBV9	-	CASSGDPRNYGYTF
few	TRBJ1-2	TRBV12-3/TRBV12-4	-	CASSPQLTANYGYTF
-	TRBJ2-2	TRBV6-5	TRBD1	CASSSAGGGPNTGELFF
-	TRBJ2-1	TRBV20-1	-	CSARDWAGDEQFF
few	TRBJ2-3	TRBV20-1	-	CSAARIGGDTQYF
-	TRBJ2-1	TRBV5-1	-	CASKEAPGNEQFF
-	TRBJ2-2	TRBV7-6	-	CASSALGLATDTGELFF
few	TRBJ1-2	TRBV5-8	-	CASSLGTVTGYTF
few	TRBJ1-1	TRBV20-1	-	CSVKDVIEAFF
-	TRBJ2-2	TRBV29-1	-	CSAQSGPAASNTGELFF
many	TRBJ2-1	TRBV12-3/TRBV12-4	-	CASSLERRTLSYNEQFF
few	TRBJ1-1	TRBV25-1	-	CASSEGFMNTEAFF
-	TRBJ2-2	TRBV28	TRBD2	CATVGDGRIFTGELFF
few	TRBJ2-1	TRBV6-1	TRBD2	CASSEERQKGLAVKNEQFF
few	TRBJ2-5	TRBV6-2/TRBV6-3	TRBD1	CASSYLRQGAQETQYF
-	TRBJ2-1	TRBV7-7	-	CASSPSQGSNEQFF
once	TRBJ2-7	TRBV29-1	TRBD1	CSASGGVSYEQYF
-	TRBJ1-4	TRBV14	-	CASSQGLGPSTNEKLFF